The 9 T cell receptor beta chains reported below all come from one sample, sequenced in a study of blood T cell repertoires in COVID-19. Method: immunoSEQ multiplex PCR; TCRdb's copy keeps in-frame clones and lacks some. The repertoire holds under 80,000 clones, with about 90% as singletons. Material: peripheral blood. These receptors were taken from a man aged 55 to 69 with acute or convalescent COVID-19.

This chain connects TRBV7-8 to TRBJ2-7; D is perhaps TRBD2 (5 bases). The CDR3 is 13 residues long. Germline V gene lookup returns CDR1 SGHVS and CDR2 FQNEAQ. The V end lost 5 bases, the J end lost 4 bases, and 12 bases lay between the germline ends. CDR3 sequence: CASSPPGSYEQYF. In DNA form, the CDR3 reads TGTGCCAGCAGCCCCCCGGGGAGTTACGAGCAGTACTTC.

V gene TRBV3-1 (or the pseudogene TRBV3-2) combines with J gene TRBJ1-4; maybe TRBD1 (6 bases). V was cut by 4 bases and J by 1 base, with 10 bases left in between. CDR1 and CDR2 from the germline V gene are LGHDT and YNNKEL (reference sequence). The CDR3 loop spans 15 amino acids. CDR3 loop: CASSLQGQTNEKLFF. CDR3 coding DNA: TGTGCCAGCAGCCTACAGGGTCAAACTAATGAAAAACTGTTTTTT.

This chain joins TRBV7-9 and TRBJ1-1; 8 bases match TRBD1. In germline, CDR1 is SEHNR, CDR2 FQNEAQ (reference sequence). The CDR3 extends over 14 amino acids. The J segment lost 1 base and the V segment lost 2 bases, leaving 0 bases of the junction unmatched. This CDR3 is CASSLQGANTEAFF. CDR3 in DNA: TGTGCCAGCAGCTTACAGGGGGCGAACACTGAAGCTTTCTTT.

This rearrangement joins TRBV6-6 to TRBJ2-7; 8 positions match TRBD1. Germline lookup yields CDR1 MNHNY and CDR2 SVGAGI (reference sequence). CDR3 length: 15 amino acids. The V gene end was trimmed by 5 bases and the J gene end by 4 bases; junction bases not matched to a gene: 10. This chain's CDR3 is CASSPHGQGLYEQYF. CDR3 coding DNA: TGTGCCAGCAGTCCACACGGACAGGGATTGTACGAGCAGTACTTC.

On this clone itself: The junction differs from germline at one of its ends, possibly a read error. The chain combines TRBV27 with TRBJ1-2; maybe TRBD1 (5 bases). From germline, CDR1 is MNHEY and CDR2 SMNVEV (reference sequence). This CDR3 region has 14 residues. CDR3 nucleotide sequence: TGTGTCAGCAGTTTCAAGGGGCGCGATGATGGCTACACCTTC. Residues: CVSSFKGRDDGYTF.

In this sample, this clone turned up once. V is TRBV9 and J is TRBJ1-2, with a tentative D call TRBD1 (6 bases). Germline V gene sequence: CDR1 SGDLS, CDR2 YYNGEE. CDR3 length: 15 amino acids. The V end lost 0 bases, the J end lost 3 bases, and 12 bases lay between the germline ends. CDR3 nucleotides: TGTGCCAGCAGCGTAGCTGCGGGGGGCGACTATGGCTACACCTTC. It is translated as CASSVAAGGDYGYTF.

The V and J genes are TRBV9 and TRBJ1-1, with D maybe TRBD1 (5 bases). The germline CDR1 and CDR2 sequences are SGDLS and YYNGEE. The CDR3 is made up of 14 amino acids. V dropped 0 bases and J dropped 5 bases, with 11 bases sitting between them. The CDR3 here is CASSVGGARTEAFF. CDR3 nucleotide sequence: TGTGCCAGCAGCGTAGGGGGCGCAAGAACTGAAGCTTTCTTT.

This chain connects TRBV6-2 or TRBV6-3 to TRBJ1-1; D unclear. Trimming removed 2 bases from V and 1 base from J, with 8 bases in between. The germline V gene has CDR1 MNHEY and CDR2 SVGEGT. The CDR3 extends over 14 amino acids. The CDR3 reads CASSYGGSNTEAFF. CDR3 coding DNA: TGTGCCAGCAGTTACGGAGGCTCGAACACTGAAGCTTTCTTT.

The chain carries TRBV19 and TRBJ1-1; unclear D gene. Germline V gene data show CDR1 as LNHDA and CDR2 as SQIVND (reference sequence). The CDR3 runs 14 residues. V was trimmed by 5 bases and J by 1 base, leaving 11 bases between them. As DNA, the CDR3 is TGTGCCAGTAGTGATTGGCCATGGAACACTGAAGCTTTCTTT. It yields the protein CASSDWPWNTEAFF.